These 21 T cell receptor beta chains came from one sample sequenced in a study of PD-L1 blockade in urothelial cancer. Regarding time point: pretreatment peripheral blood. Libraries were prepared by immunoSEQ multiplex PCR; TCRdb keeps only in-frame clonotypes and omits some of them. The sample lists tens of thousands of clones, roughly 84% occurring once. Sequencing was performed on PBMCs, taken around atezolizumab (anti-PD-L1) treatment. The receptors derive from a man aged 60-69 years with urothelial cancer.

This rearrangement joins TRBV18 to TRBJ1-1; 11 positions match TRBD1. Germline-derived CDR1 and CDR2 are KGHSH and LQKENI. The V and J ends lost 6 bases and 4 bases, in that order; junction bases with no gene match: 4. This CDR3 spans 14 amino acids. CDR3 sequence: CASSRGQGVTEAFF. The CDR3 coding sequence is TGTGCCAGCTCCCGGGGACAGGGGGTCACTGAAGCTTTCTTT.

The V gene is TRBV28, the J gene TRBJ2-3, with 8 nucleotides matching TRBD2. The CDR3 contains 15 residues. CDR1 and CDR2 (germline): MDHEN, SYDVKM. Germline trimming cut 6 bases from V and 1 base from J; bases unmatched to any gene: 6. CDR3 amino acids: CASRGGAGGTDTQYF. CDR3 sequence (DNA): TGTGCCAGCAGGGGGGGAGCGGGAGGCACAGATACGCAGTATTTT.

V is TRBV10-2 and J is TRBJ1-1; D ambiguous. Germline CDR1 and CDR2: WSHSY and SAAADI. CDR3 length: 14 amino acids. V lost 3 bases to trimming and J lost 4 bases, with 12 bases between them. CDR3 sequence: CASSEWAAGTEAFF. The CDR3 DNA reads as TGCGCCAGCAGTGAATGGGCGGCGGGCACTGAAGCTTTCTTT.

The chain combines TRBV11-3 with TRBJ2-3; 10 bases match TRBD2. This CDR3 comprises 16 residues. Per the germline V gene, CDR1 is SGHNT and CDR2 is YENEEA. J gave up 0 bases and V 5 bases, and 5 bases lay outside the gene matches. DNA for the CDR3: TGTGCCAGCAGCCGTAGCGGGAGGACTAGCACAGATACGCAGTATTTT. Translating it yields CASSRSGRTSTDTQYF. Full variable domain (remainder filled in from reference TRBV11-3 and TRBJ2-3): EAGVVQSPRYKIIEKKQPVAFWCNPISGHNTLYWYLQNLGQGPELLIRYENEEAVDDSQLPKDRFSAERLKGVDSTLKIQPAELGDSAVYLCASSRSGRTSTDTQYFGPGTRLTVL.

This rearrangement joins TRBV11-2 to TRBJ2-2; TRBD2 matches at 9 bases. The V gene end was trimmed by 5 bases and the J gene end by 5 bases; junction bases not matched to a gene: 9. Germline assignment: CDR1 SGHAT and CDR2 FQNNGV. The CDR3 loop spans 16 amino acids. The CDR3 loop is CASSRRAGGRTGELFF. The CDR3 bases are TGTGCCAGCAGCCGACGGGCGGGAGGGCGGACCGGGGAGCTGTTTTTT.

This sequence joins TRBV6-5 and TRBJ1-5; perhaps TRBD1 as D (6 bases). V was shortened by 0 bases and J by 11 bases, with 17 bases between the two germline ends. This CDR3 is 15 amino acids long. Germline V gene data show CDR1 as MNHEY and CDR2 as SVGAGI. This chain's CDR3 is CASSYSQGPRLAQHF. CDR3 bases: TGTGCCAGCAGTTACTCGCAGGGGCCGCGCTTAGCCCAGCATTTT.

V usage is TRBV5-1 and J usage is TRBJ2-3, with TRBD2 matching 7 bases. V lost 0 bases to trimming and J lost 4 bases; unmatched junction nucleotides: 11. The CDR3 loop spans 17 amino acids. CDR1 SGHRS and CDR2 YFSETQ come from the germline V gene. The CDR3 spells CASSLAKGLPRPDTQYF. The CDR3 region has the DNA TGCGCCAGCAGCTTGGCCAAGGGACTACCGCGACCAGATACGCAGTATTTT.

The chain carries TRBV7-9 and TRBJ2-3; TRBD2 matches 7 bases. V lost 1 base to trimming and J lost 4 bases; unmatched junction nucleotides: 8. Germline loops: CDR1 SEHNR, CDR2 FQNEAQ (reference sequence). CDR3 length equals 16 residues. CDR3 amino acids: CASSLGSGGWADTQYF. CDR3 nucleotide sequence: TGTGCCAGCAGCTTAGGGTCGGGGGGATGGGCAGATACGCAGTATTTT.

This clone occurred a few times. This chain joins TRBV11-1 and TRBJ2-3; no clear D. The CDR3 is 14 residues long. V lost 5 bases and J lost 4, with 13 bases in between. From germline, CDR1 is SGHAT and CDR2 FQDESV (reference sequence). This CDR3 is CASSLSWPSDTQYF. For the CDR3, the DNA is TGTGCCAGCAGCCTCTCGTGGCCATCAGATACGCAGTATTTT.

This clone was detected a few times. The J gene is TRBJ1-4, the V gene TRBV19; a possible D gene is TRBD1 (5 bases). V lost 5 bases to trimming and J lost 8 bases, with 18 bases between them. Germline V gene lookup returns CDR1 LNHDA and CDR2 SQIVND (reference sequence). This CDR3 has 15 residues. Written as DNA, the CDR3 is TGTGCCAGTAGTCCCTTGGACCGCCCAGGGGAAAAACTGTTTTTT. Translating gives CASSPLDRPGEKLFF.

J is TRBJ1-5 and V is TRBV6-6, with a possible D match to TRBD1 (5 bases). Germline V gives CDR1 MNHNY, CDR2 SVGAGI (reference sequence). V was pared by 0 bases and J by 6 bases, with 15 bases between. The CDR3 runs to 16 residues. The CDR3 nucleotides read TGTGCCAGCAGTTACTCTCGGGCGGGGGGAGGTCAGCCCCAGCATTTT. It encodes CASSYSRAGGGQPQHF.

This rearrangement joins TRBV19 to TRBJ2-1; D perhaps matches TRBD1 (6 bases). V was cut by 5 bases and J by 0 bases, with 11 bases left in between. The CDR3 is made up of 15 amino acids. Germline V gene sequence: CDR1 LNHDA, CDR2 SQIVND (reference sequence). CDR3 sequence (DNA): TGTGCCAGTAGTGTACAGGGCCTCTCCTACAATGAGCAGTTCTTC. Translating gives CASSVQGLSYNEQFF.

This sequence joins TRBV6-1 and TRBJ1-6; D is possibly TRBD1 (6 bases). Germline V gives CDR1 MNHNS, CDR2 SASEGT. Trimming shortened V by 4 bases and J by 7 bases, and 17 bases separated the two germline ends. CDR3 length: 16 residues. The CDR3 bases are TGTGCCAGCAGTGGGTACAGGGCAATCGAGAATTCACCCCTCCACTTT. Translating it yields CASSGYRAIENSPLHF.

CDR3 sequence reads: CASSMGTGRQPQHF. CDR3 in DNA: TGTGCCAGTAGTATGGGGACAGGGCGACAGCCCCAGCATTTT. This chain uses TRBV19 with TRBJ1-5; 9 nucleotides agree with TRBD1. This CDR3 is 14 amino acids long. Germline-derived CDR1 and CDR2 are LNHDA and SQIVND (reference sequence). The junction had 4 bases not matched to a gene; V was cut back by 3 bases and J by 7 bases.

This clone was observed a single time. This chain joins TRBV11-2 and TRBJ2-7; 7 bases map to TRBD1. V was pared by 5 bases and J by 5 bases, with 6 bases of the junction left unmatched. Germline CDR1 and CDR2: SGHAT and FQNNGV. CDR3 size: 13 residues. The CDR3 region is CASSPRGSHEQYF. The DNA for the CDR3 is TGTGCCAGCAGCCCCAGGGGGTCCCACGAGCAGTACTTC. Full variable domain (outside the CDR3, taken from reference TRBV11-2 and TRBJ2-7): EAGVAQSPRYKIIEKRQSVAFWCNPISGHATLYWYQQILGQGPKLLIQFQNNGVVDDSQLPKDRFSAERLKGVDSTLKIQPAKLEDSAVYLCASSPRGSHEQYFGPGTRLTVT.

This clone was seen only a few times. The chain is built from TRBV5-4 and TRBJ2-7; 10 nucleotides line up with TRBD2. Losses at the gene ends were 4 bases for V and 3 bases for J; bases not matched to a gene: 4. Germline V lookup: CDR1 SGHNT, CDR2 YYREEE (reference sequence). CDR3 size: 14 residues. In DNA, the CDR3 is TGTGCCAGCAGCCTAGCGGGAGCGAACTACGAGCAGTACTTC. Translating gives CASSLAGANYEQYF.

The chain employs TRBV10-2 and TRBJ1-5; TRBD1 agrees at 12 bases. After removal of 8 bases from V and 6 bases from J, the junction contained 5 bases not matched to a gene. The CDR3 sequence is 14 residues long. Germline CDR1 is WSHSY and CDR2 is SAAADI. The CDR3 reads CASSLGQGAQPQHF. The CDR3 DNA sequence: TGCGCCAGCTCCCTGGGACAGGGGGCTCAGCCCCAGCATTTT.

The V call is TRBV13, the J call TRBJ2-7; the match to TRBD2 covers 9 bases. The CDR3 has 13 amino acids. The V and J ends lost 3 bases and 9 bases, in that order; junction bases with no gene match: 6. Germline V lookup: CDR1 PRHDT, CDR2 FYEKMQ (reference sequence). The CDR3 spells CASSFPSGIGQYF. In DNA, the CDR3 is TGTGCCAGCAGCTTCCCTAGCGGGATCGGGCAGTACTTC.

About this clone itself: This CDR3 is also generated by other DNA sequences in the sample. The V gene is TRBV2, the J gene TRBJ1-1; no clear D. V lost 6 bases, J lost 0 bases, and 8 bases lay in between. The CDR3 runs to 13 residues. Germline V gene data show CDR1 as SNHLY and CDR2 as FYNNEI. In nucleotides, the CDR3 is TGTGCCAGCAGCGAACAGTTGAACACTGAAGCTTTCTTT. This encodes CASSEQLNTEAFF.

The J gene is TRBJ2-5, the V gene TRBV7-3; 10 nucleotides match TRBD1. J gave up 1 base and V 4 bases, and 3 bases lay outside the gene matches. This CDR3 comprises 15 residues. CDR1 is SGHTA, CDR2 FQGTGA, per germline. This CDR3 is CASSSRTGGQETQYF. In nucleotides, the CDR3 is TGTGCCAGCAGCTCCCGGACAGGGGGCCAAGAGACCCAGTACTTC.

CDR3 amino acids: CASSYSYPAGHNEQFF. The CDR3 DNA sequence: TGTGCCAGCAGTTACTCGTATCCAGCGGGACACAATGAGCAGTTCTTC. V usage is TRBV6-5 and J usage is TRBJ2-1, with 7 positions matching TRBD2. J gave up 5 bases and V 0 bases, and 7 bases lay outside the gene matches. Germline CDR1 reads MNHEY; CDR2 reads SVGAGI. The CDR3 has 16 residues.